This T cell receptor (beta chain) derives from a study of control samples from healthy donors and cancer patients. Profiled with immunoSEQ multiplex PCR; TCRdb holds only in-frame clones, not every one. The table includes 100,000 to 150,000 clones, roughly 86% detected once. Germline V CDR1 and CDR2: SQVTM, ANQGSEA. The length of the CDR3 is 13 residues. Trimming at V came to 6 bases and at J to 8 bases, leaving 9 bases not matched to a gene. The clonotype was recovered from a man in his fifties or sixties with head and neck cancer. The sample was PBMCs. The rearrangement joins TRBV29-1 to TRBJ2-1, with 8 nucleotides matching TRBD2. CDR3 nucleotide sequence: TGCAGCGTGAAGAGTAGCGGGATAGATGAGCAGTTCTTC. Translated: CSVKSSGIDEQFF.